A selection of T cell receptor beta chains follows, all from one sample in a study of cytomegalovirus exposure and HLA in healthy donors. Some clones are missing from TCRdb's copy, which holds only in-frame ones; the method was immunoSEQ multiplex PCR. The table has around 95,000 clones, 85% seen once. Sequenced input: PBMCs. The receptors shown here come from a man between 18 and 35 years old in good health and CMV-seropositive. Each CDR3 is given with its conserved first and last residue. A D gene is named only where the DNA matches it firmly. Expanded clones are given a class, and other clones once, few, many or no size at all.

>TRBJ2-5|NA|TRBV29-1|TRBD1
CSGRQGAGETQYF
TGCAGCGGGAGACAGGGGGCTGGGGAGACCCAGTACTTC
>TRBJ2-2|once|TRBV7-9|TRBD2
CASSFSSGNTGELFF
TGTGCCAGCAGCTTTTCTAGCGGGAACACCGGGGAGCTGTTTTTT
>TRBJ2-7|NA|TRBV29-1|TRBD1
CSALGWDSDYEQYF
TGCAGCGCCCTAGGATGGGACAGTGACTACGAGCAGTACTTC
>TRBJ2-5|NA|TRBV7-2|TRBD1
CASSLGSQGAGETQYF
TGTGCCAGCAGCTTAGGTTCACAGGGGGCTGGAGAGACCCAGTACTTC
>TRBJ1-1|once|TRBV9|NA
CASSEAVGPTEAFF
TGTGCCAGCAGCGAGGCGGTTGGCCCCACTGAAGCTTTCTTT
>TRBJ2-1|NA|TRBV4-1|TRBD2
CASSQERGGRFREQFF
TGCGCCAGCAGCCAAGAACGCGGCGGGAGGTTTAGGGAGCAGTTCTTC
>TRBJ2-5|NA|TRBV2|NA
CASSGGQQETQYF
TGTGCCAGCAGTGGGGGCCAGCAAGAGACCCAGTACTTC
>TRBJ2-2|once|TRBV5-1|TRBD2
CASSPAAGFNTGELFF
TGCGCCAGCAGCCCGGCAGCGGGATTCAACACCGGGGAGCTGTTTTTT
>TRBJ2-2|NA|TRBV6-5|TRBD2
CASSYFGGVGGELFF
TGTGCCAGCAGTTATTTCGGGGGGGTAGGCGGGGAGCTGTTTTTT
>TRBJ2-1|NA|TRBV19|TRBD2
CASSTLSGRAYNEQFF
TGTGCCAGTAGTACCTTGAGCGGGAGGGCCTACAATGAGCAGTTCTTC
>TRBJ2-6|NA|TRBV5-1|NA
CASSLGDTFSGANVLTF
TGCGCCAGCAGCTTGGGAGACACCTTCTCTGGGGCCAACGTCCTGACTTTC
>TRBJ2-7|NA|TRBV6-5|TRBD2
CASKNPRGGWEQYF
TGTGCCAGCAAAAACCCAAGGGGAGGGTGGGAGCAGTACTTC
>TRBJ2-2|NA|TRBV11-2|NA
CASSLIQAGELFF
TGTGCCAGCAGCTTAATTCAGGCCGGGGAGCTGTTTTTT
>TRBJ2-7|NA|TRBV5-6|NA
CASSLYYEQYF
TGTGCCAGCAGCCTCTACTACGAGCAGTACTTC
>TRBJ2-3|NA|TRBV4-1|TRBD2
CASSQERRLAGVPDTQYF
TGCGCCAGCAGCCAAGAGCGGCGACTAGCGGGAGTTCCAGATACGCAGTATTTT
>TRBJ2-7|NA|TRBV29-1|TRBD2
CSVVGTSVLEQYF
TGCAGCGTTGTTGGGACTAGCGTTCTCGAGCAGTACTTC
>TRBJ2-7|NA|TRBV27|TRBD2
CASSPLAGGPVEQYF
TGTGCCAGCAGCCCACTAGCGGGAGGGCCGGTCGAGCAGTACTTC